This passage covers 21 T cell receptor beta chains from one sample sequenced in a study of T cell repertoires in cytomegalovirus infection. A single record per CDR3 protein comes from TCRdb applying MiXCR to the reads. The table has 310,000 or so distinct CDR3 sequences, around a quarter seen once. Their antigen targets remain unknown. The source was cultured PBMCs, collected from culture after CMV antigen stimulation. The receptors stem from a human donor in good health (CMV status not recorded). Some clones in this sample may be carry-over from other donors' samples.

The chain has TRBV29-1 and TRBJ1-5, with a possible D match to TRBD1 (6 bases). Germline V lookup: CDR1 SQVTM, CDR2 ANQGSEA. The CDR3 is 13 residues long. V was pared by 6 bases and J by 5 bases, with 14 bases between. The CDR3 bases are TGCAGCGTGCGGGGGGGCGTGGATCAGCCCCAGCATTTT. Translation: CSVRGGVDQPQHF.

Comments on this clonotype: A read error may explain this, as a much larger clone is one base away. This chain links TRBV7-2 with TRBJ1-5; 7 bases map to TRBD1. Germline CDR1 reads SGHTA; CDR2 reads FQGNSA. The CDR3 is 15 amino acids. V shed 3 bases, J shed 10 bases, and the junction held 12 bases outside the gene matches. The CDR3 DNA sequence: TGTGCCAGCAGCTTTGACAGGGCCCAAGGGAATCCCCAGCATTTT. As protein: CASSFDRAQGNPQHF.

V and J are TRBV15 and TRBJ2-5; weak D call: TRBD1 (6 bases). Per germline, CDR1 LNHNV and CDR2 YYDKDF (reference sequence). Trimming took 4 bases from V and 0 from J, leaving 12 bases between them. The CDR3 is 15 amino acids. The CDR3 here is CATSTDRSNQETQYF. In nucleotides, the CDR3 is TGTGCCACCAGCACAGACAGGAGCAACCAAGAGACCCAGTACTTC.

The rearrangement links TRBV11-2 to TRBJ2-3; 7 nucleotides align to TRBD2. Germline CDR1 and CDR2: SGHAT and FQNNGV. J was trimmed by 0 bases and V by 5 bases; bases with no gene match: 8. This CDR3 is built from 16 residues. The CDR3 region has the DNA TGTGCCAGCAGCCAAACACTAGCGCAAAGCACAGATACGCAGTATTTT. Amino acids: CASSQTLAQSTDTQYF.

This clonotype was found a few times. The rearrangement joins TRBV11-2 to TRBJ2-1, with 13 bases fitting TRBD2. This CDR3 is built from 18 residues. Per the germline V gene, CDR1 is SGHAT and CDR2 is FQNNGV. The trim removed 3 bases at V and 8 bases at J, leaving 13 bases unmatched. CDR3 nucleotide sequence: TGTGCCAGCAGCTTGACCGGGACTAGCGGGGTCATAACCCATGAGCAGTTCTTC. It translates to CASSLTGTSGVITHEQFF.

This clonotype was seen a single time. The CDR3 sequence is CASSLGDRGRHF. The CDR3 nucleotides read TGTGCCAGCAGTTTAGGGGACAGGGGCCGGCATTTT. This rearrangement joins TRBV28 to TRBJ1-5; 10 bases align to TRBD1. Germline values: CDR1 MDHEN, CDR2 SYDVKM. With 2 bases clipped from V and 15 bases from J, the junction kept 4 bases outside the gene matches. The CDR3 sequence is 12 residues long. Full variable domain (rest looked up from reference TRBV28 and TRBJ1-5): DVKVTQSSRYLVKRTGEKVFLECVQDMDHENMFWYRQDPGLGLRLIYFSYDVKMKEKGDIPEGYSVSREKKERFSLILESASTNQTSMYLCASSLGDRGRHFGDGTRLSIL.

This clonotype has just a few counts. The genes are TRBV7-6 and TRBJ1-2, with a weak D call TRBD1 (6 bases). Looked up from germline, CDR1 is SGHVS and CDR2 is FNYEAQ. V gave up 7 bases and J gave up 0 bases, with 27 bases separating them. The CDR3 consists of 19 residues. The CDR3 protein is CASTLEGSWDKRSNYGYTF. Here the CDR3 DNA reads TGTGCCAGCACCCTAGAGGGGAGTTGGGACAAACGATCTAACTATGGCTACACCTTC.

In regard to this clonotype: A much larger clone sits a single nucleotide away, making a read error possible. The rearrangement uses TRBV7-2 and TRBJ1-2; 10 bases align to TRBD1. CDR1 and CDR2 (germline): SGHTA, FQGNSA. Trimming at V came to 5 bases and at J to 5 bases, leaving 8 bases not matched to a gene. This CDR3 spans 15 amino acids. CDR3 in DNA: TGTGCCAGCAGCGTTACCGGGACAGGGGTTTATGGCTACACCTTC. It encodes CASSVTGTGVYGYTF.

The rearrangement joins TRBV5-8 to TRBJ1-1; D gene ambiguous. CDR3 length equals 16 residues. The ends were cut back, 2 bases at V and 1 base at J, with 15 bases in the middle. Germline values: CDR1 SGHTS, CDR2 YDEGEE. This CDR3 reads CASSFGRSATNTEAFF. For the CDR3, the DNA is TGTGCCAGCAGCTTTGGGAGGTCCGCGACGAACACTGAAGCTTTCTTT.

The chain joins TRBV7-9 to TRBJ2-5; a possible D gene is TRBD2 (5 bases). The CDR3 extends over 15 amino acids. Trimming took off 3 bases at V and 4 bases at J, with 15 bases between the two ends. CDR1 SEHNR and CDR2 FQNEAQ come from the germline V gene (reference sequence). CDR3 sequence (DNA): TGTGCCAGCAGCTTTCAAATAGGAAGCGGAGAGACCCAGTACTTC. This codes for CASSFQIGSGETQYF. Variable domain in full (rest from reference TRBV7-9 and TRBJ2-5): DTGVSQNPRHKITKRGQNVTFRCDPISEHNRLYWYRQTLGQGPEFLTYFQNEAQLEKSRLLSDRFSAERPKGSFSTLEIQRTEQGDSAMYLCASSFQIGSGETQYFGPGTRLLVL.

This clonotype was seen ten or more times. The chain carries TRBV5-1 and TRBJ2-2; D is perhaps TRBD1 or TRBD2 (6 bases each). V was cut by 7 bases and J by 0 bases, with 19 bases left in between. The germline gives CDR1 SGHRS, CDR2 YFSETQ. The CDR3 has 17 residues. CDR3 amino acids: CASWGGGTRTNTGELFF. The CDR3 DNA reads as TGCGCCAGCTGGGGCGGCGGGACACGAACGAACACCGGGGAGCTGTTTTTT.

This clonotype appeared a few times. The rearrangement joins TRBV18 to TRBJ2-3; 13 bases align to TRBD2. J lost 6 bases, V lost 0 bases, and 3 bases had no gene match. The germline gives CDR1 KGHSH, CDR2 LQKENI. The CDR3 loop spans 16 amino acids. The CDR3 spells CASSPPSLAGGDTQYF. In nucleotides, the CDR3 is TGTGCCAGCTCACCACCGTCACTAGCGGGAGGGGATACGCAGTATTTT.

The genes are TRBV28 and TRBJ2-4; 7 bases line up with TRBD2. The CDR3 runs 14 residues. Trimming at V came to 2 bases and at J to 7 bases, leaving 5 bases not matched to a gene. The V gene's germline CDR1 is MDHEN and CDR2 SYDVKM. CDR3 DNA sequence: TGTGCCAGCAGTTTAGCGGGAGAATGGAACATTCAGTACTTC. The encoded protein is CASSLAGEWNIQYF. Full variable domain (rest looked up from reference TRBV28 and TRBJ2-4): DVKVTQSSRYLVKRTGEKVFLECVQDMDHENMFWYRQDPGLGLRLIYFSYDVKMKEKGDIPEGYSVSREKKERFSLILESASTNQTSMYLCASSLAGEWNIQYFGAGTRLSVL.

The rearrangement links TRBV7-9 to TRBJ2-1; D is unresolved. Germline V CDR1 and CDR2: SEHNR, FQNEAQ (reference sequence). CDR3 length: 15 amino acids. V lost 4 bases and J 6 bases, leaving 16 bases between the germline ends. The CDR3 loop reads CASSWNNLGSNEQFF. The CDR3 region has the DNA TGTGCCAGCAGCTGGAACAACCTTGGTAGCAATGAGCAGTTCTTC.

This clonotype was counted ten times or more. The chain uses TRBV7-2 and TRBJ2-5; D possibly corresponds to TRBD2 (6 bases). The V gene lost 1 base and the J gene lost 0 bases, with 12 bases spanning the gap. The germline V gene has CDR1 SGHTA and CDR2 FQGNSA. The CDR3 extends over 16 amino acids. CDR3 sequence: CASSLGLGGNQETQYF. For the CDR3, the DNA is TGTGCCAGCAGCTTAGGTCTTGGCGGGAACCAAGAGACCCAGTACTTC.

The chain joins TRBV12-5 to TRBJ2-1; D may be TRBD1 (6 bases). The V end lost 4 bases, the J end lost 1 base, and 11 bases lay between the germline ends. This CDR3 is built from 15 residues. The germline gives CDR1 LGHNT, CDR2 FRNRAP. The chain's CDR3 is CASGSGTSSYNEQFF. For the CDR3, the DNA is TGTGCTAGTGGTTCCGGGACATCGTCCTACAATGAGCAGTTCTTC.

The chain links TRBV19 to TRBJ1-5; D perhaps matches TRBD1 (5 bases). The CDR3 is 16 residues long. CDR1 is LNHDA and CDR2 is SQIVND in the germline V gene (reference sequence). The ends were cut back, 4 bases at V and 3 bases at J, with 16 bases in the middle. CDR3 sequence: CASSTGTLDYNQPQHF. The CDR3 DNA reads TGTGCCAGTAGTACCGGGACTTTGGACTACAATCAGCCCCAGCATTTT.

This clonotype was counted at least ten times. This rearrangement joins TRBV7-2 to TRBJ2-1, with D uncertain. Germline CDR1 reads SGHTA; CDR2 reads FQGNSA. V lost 5 bases, J lost 6 bases, and 11 bases lay in between. The CDR3 extends over 13 amino acids. In nucleotides, the CDR3 is TGTGCCAGCAGCACTTACTTCCGCAATGAGCAGTTCTTC. It specifies CASSTYFRNEQFF. Drawing the rest from reference TRBV7-2 and TRBJ2-1, the complete variable domain is GAGVSQSPSNKVTEKGKDVELRCDPISGHTALYWYRQSLGQGLEFLIYFQGNSAPDKSGLPSDRFSAERTGGSVSTLTIQRTQQEDSAVYLCASSTYFRNEQFFGPGTRLTVL.

This rearrangement joins TRBV2 to TRBJ2-3; TRBD1 is a possible D gene (6 bases). The CDR3 extends over 15 amino acids. CDR1 SNHLY and CDR2 FYNNEI come from the germline V gene. V was cut by 4 bases and J by 5 bases, with 16 bases left in between. Written as DNA, the CDR3 is TGTGCCAGCAGTGGATATGGACAGATACGAGATACGCAGTATTTT. Residues: CASSGYGQIRDTQYF.

This clonotype was recorded a few times. The chain links TRBV6-1 to TRBJ2-7; no definite D call. CDR1 and CDR2 (germline): MNHNS, SASEGT. V shed 6 bases and J shed 2 bases, with 11 bases lying between them. This CDR3 region has 13 residues. As DNA, the CDR3 is TGTGCCAGCAGACACCCCTTGACCTACGAGCAGTACTTC. Encoded protein: CASRHPLTYEQYF.

This clonotype was seen a few times. V and J are TRBV27 and TRBJ2-3; unclear D gene. Per germline, CDR1 MNHEY and CDR2 SMNVEV (reference sequence). Trimming pared 3 bases from V and 2 bases from J, leaving 6 bases between. CDR3 size: 13 residues. CDR3 nucleotide sequence: TGTGCCAGCAGTTTCTTCTACACAGATACGCAGTATTTT. Translated: CASSFFYTDTQYF.